This T cell receptor (beta chain) was identified in a study of cytomegalovirus exposure and HLA in healthy donors. This CDR3 contains 13 residues. The V end lost 0 bases, the J end lost 7 bases, and 6 bases lay between the germline ends. Germline CDR1 is SGHVS and CDR2 is FNYEAQ. It was with 60 Vbeta and 13 Jbeta primers that the PCR ran. This table comes from immunoSEQ multiplex PCR, and its TCRdb copy is limited to in-frame clones, with some not included. The sample lists more than 200,000 clones; 82% were seen once. The gene calls are TRBV7-6 and TRBJ2-2; perhaps TRBD2 as D (6 bases). The sequenced sample consisted of PBMCs. The clonotype was recovered from a man between 40 and 49 years old in good health and CMV-seropositive. The CDR3 nucleotides are TGTGCCAGCAGCTTAGCGGAGGGCGGGGAGCTGTTTTTT. It translates to CASSLAEGGELFF.